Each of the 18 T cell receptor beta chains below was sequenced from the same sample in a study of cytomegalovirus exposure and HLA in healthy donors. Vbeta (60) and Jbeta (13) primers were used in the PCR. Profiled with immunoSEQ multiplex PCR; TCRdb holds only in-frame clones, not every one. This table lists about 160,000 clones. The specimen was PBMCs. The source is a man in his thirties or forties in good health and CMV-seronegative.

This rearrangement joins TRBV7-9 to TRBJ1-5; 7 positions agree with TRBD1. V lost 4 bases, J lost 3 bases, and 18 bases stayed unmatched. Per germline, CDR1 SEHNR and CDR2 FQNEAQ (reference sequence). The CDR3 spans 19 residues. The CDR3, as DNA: TGTGCCAGCAGCTCAAACCGACCTACAGGGGATAAGGTCAATCAGCCCCAGCATTTT. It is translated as CASSSNRPTGDKVNQPQHF.

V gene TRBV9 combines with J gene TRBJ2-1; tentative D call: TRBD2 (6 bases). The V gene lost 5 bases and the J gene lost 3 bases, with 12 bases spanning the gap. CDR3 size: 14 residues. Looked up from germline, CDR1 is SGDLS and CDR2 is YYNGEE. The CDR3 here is CASRYGTFYNEQFF. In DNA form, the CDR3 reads TGTGCCAGCAGGTACGGGACTTTCTACAATGAGCAGTTCTTC.

CDR3 bases: TGTGCCACAGGGACTAGCGGGGCCTACGAGCAGTACTTC. Translating it yields CATGTSGAYEQYF. The chain recombines TRBV7-9 with TRBJ2-7, with TRBD2 matching 13 bases. This CDR3 has 13 residues. The germline CDR1 and CDR2 sequences are SEHNR and FQNEAQ (reference sequence). V lost 10 bases, J lost 2 bases, and 2 bases stayed unmatched.

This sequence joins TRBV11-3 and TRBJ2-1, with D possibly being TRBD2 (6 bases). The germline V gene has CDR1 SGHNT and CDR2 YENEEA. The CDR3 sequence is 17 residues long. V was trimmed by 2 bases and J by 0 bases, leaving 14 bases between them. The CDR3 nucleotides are TGTGCCAGCAGCTTAACGATGGGGAGGAGCTCCTACAATGAGCAGTTCTTC. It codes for CASSLTMGRSSYNEQFF.

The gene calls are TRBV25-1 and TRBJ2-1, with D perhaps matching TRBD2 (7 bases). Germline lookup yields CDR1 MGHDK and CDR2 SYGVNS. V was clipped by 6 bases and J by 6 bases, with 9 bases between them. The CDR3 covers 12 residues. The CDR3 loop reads CASRGGGNEQFF. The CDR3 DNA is TGTGCCAGCAGGGGAGGGGGCAATGAGCAGTTCTTC.

The CDR3 bases are TGTGCCACCAGCGTCGGACTAGGGACCTACGAGCAGTACTTC. Protein: CATSVGLGTYEQYF. The V gene is TRBV15, the J gene TRBJ2-7, with 7 bases matching TRBD2. This CDR3 region has 14 residues. V shed 5 bases, J shed 2 bases, and the junction held 6 bases outside the gene matches. The germline CDR1 and CDR2 sequences are LNHNV and YYDKDF (reference sequence).

The CDR3 DNA sequence: TGCGCCAGCAGCCCCGGGACTAGCGGTGACTACGAGCAGTACTTC. This translates into CASSPGTSGDYEQYF. The V gene is TRBV4-3, the J gene TRBJ2-7, with 11 bases aligning to TRBD2. J gave up 3 bases and V 4 bases, and 5 bases lay outside the gene matches. The CDR3 contains 15 residues. Per the germline V gene, CDR1 is LGHNA and CDR2 is YSLEER.

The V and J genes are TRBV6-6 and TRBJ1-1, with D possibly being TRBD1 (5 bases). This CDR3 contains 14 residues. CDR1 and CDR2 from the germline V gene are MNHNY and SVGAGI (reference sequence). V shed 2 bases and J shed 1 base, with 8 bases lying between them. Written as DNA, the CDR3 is TGTGCCAGCAGTTACGGGACTACGAACACTGAAGCTTTCTTT. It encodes CASSYGTTNTEAFF.

The DNA of the CDR3 is TGTGCCAGCAGTGAAGCGGCAGGGGGGAATCAGCCCCAGCATTTT. Residues: CASSEAAGGNQPQHF. The chain combines TRBV6-1 with TRBJ1-5, with 7 bases aligning to TRBD1. CDR1 is MNHNS and CDR2 is SASEGT in the germline V gene. The CDR3 is 15 amino acids. The V and J ends lost 0 bases and 4 bases, in that order; junction bases with no gene match: 3.

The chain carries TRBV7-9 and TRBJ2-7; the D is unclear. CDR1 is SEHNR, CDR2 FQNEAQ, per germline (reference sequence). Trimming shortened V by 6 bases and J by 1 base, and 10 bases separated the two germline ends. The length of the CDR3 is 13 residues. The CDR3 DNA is TGTGCCAGCAGTCCAGAACATTCCTACGAGCAGTACTTC. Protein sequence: CASSPEHSYEQYF.

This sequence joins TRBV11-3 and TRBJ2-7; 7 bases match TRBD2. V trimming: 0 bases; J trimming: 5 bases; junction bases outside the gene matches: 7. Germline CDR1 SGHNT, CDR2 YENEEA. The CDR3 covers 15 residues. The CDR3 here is CASSLDLGGEHEQYF. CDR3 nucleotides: TGTGCCAGCAGCTTAGATCTTGGGGGGGAGCACGAGCAGTACTTC.

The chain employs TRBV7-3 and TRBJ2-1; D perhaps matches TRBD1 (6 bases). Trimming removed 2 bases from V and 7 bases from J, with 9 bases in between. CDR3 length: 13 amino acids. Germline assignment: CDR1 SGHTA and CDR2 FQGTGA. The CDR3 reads CASSLQGSNEQFF. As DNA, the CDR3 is TGTGCCAGCAGCTTACAGGGGTCGAATGAGCAGTTCTTC.

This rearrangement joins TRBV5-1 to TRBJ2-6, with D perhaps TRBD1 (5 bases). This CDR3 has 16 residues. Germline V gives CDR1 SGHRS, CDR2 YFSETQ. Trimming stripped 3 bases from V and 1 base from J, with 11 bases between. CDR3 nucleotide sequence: TGCGCCAGCAGCTCCCCTGACAGTTCTGGGGCCAACGTCCTGACTTTC. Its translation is CASSSPDSSGANVLTF.

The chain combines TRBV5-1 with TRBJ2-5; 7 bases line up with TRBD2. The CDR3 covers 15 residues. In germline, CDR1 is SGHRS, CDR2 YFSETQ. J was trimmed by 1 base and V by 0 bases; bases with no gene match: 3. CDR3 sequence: CASSLGDYSQETQYF. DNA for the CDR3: TGCGCCAGCAGCTTGGGGGACTACTCCCAAGAGACCCAGTACTTC.

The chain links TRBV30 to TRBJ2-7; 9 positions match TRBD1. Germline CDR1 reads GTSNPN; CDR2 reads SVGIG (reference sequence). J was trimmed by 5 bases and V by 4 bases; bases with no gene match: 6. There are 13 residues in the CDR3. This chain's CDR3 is CAWNRQGVDEQYF. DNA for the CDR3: TGTGCCTGGAACCGACAGGGGGTGGACGAGCAGTACTTC.

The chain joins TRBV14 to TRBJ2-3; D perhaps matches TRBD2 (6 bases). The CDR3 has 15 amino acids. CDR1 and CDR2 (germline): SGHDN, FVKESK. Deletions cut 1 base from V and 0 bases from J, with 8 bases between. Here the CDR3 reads CASSQGDFSTDTQYF. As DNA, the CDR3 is TGTGCCAGCAGCCAAGGGGACTTTAGCACAGATACGCAGTATTTT.

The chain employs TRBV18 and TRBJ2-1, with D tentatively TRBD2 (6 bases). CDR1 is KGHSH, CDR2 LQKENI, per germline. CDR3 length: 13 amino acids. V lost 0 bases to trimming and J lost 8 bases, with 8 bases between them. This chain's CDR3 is CASSPPTRDEQFF. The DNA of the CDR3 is TGTGCCAGCTCACCACCGACTAGGGATGAGCAGTTCTTC.

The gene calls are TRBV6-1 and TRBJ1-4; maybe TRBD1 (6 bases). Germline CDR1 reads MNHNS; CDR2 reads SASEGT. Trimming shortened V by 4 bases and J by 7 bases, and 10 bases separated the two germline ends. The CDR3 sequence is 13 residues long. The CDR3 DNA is TGTGCCAGCAGTGTGGGCAGGGGTGAAAAACTGTTTTTT. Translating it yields CASSVGRGEKLFF.